This T cell receptor beta chain comes out of a study of CD4+ T cells in melanoma. V gave up 5 bases and J gave up 10 bases, with 16 bases separating them. Germline V gives CDR1 SGHRS, CDR2 YFSETQ. The CDR3 covers 14 residues. TCRdb's table, derived via immunoSEQ multiplex PCR, lists solely in-frame clones and lacks some. The top ten clones hold over 1.5% of a sample with around 130,000 clones, roughly 91% of them seen once. The receptor was derived from a human donor with melanoma. The J gene is TRBJ1-6, the V gene TRBV5-1; a possible D gene is TRBD1 (6 bases). CDR3 sequence reads: CASSTGSGESPLHF. CDR3 in DNA: TGCGCCAGCAGTACTGGCTCAGGGGAATCACCCCTCCACTTT. Full variable domain (rest looked up from reference TRBV5-1 and TRBJ1-6): KAGVTQTPRYLIKTRGQQVTLSCSPISGHRSVSWYQQTPGQGLQFLFEYFSETQRNKGNFPGRFSGRQFSNSRSEMNVSTLELGDSALYLCASSTGSGESPLHFGNGTRLTVT.